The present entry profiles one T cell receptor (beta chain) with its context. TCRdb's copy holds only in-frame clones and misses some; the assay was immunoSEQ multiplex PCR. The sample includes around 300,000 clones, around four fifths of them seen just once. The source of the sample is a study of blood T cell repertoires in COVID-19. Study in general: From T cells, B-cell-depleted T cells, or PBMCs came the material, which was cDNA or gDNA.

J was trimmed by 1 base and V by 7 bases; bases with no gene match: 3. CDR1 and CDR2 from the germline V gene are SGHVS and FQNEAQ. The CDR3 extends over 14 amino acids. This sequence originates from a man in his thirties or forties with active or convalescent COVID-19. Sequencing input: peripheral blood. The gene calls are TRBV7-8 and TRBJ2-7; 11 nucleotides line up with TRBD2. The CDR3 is CASTRLAGSYEQYF. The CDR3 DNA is TGTGCCAGCACACGACTAGCGGGATCCTACGAGCAGTACTTC.